The present TCR beta chain was sequenced within a study of blood T cell repertoires in COVID-19. On the study more broadly: Acute and convalescent COVID-19 samples came from the United States, Italy and Spain. The analysed material was cDNA or gDNA that came from T cells, B-cell-depleted T cells, or PBMCs.

CDR1 and CDR2 (germline): KGHSH, LQKENI. The CDR3 extends over 16 amino acids. V lost 0 bases and J lost 8; bases outside the gene matches: 10. How the authors handled the data: Scientists estimated how many nucleated cells there were by amplifying reference gene primers. Profiling relied on immunoSEQ multiplex PCR, and the TCRdb table lists in-frame clones only, not all of them. V, J and clone size are taken as reported in that table, and D and trimming were inferred from the DNA itself. The table shows some 64,000 clones, with 84% occurring only once. The V call is TRBV18, the J call TRBJ2-1; 7 nucleotides agree with TRBD1. Sequencing was carried out using peripheral blood. The receptor was isolated from a man in his 60s with COVID-19, enrolled during active disease. The CDR3, as DNA: TGTGCCAGCTCACCACCGTTGGCAGGGGGAGCGGATGAGCAGTTCTTC. This gives the protein CASSPPLAGGADEQFF.